This T cell receptor (beta chain) was recorded in a study of T cell repertoires in cytomegalovirus infection. Each CDR3 protein gets one entry after TCRdb re-called the reads with MiXCR. This table has about 460,000 distinct CDR3 sequences, over 9% appearing once. J lost 6 bases, V lost 1 base, and 6 bases had no gene match. The CDR3 runs 15 residues. Germline V CDR1 and CDR2: SGHAT, FQNNGV. This clonotype was seen ten or more times. This sequence originates from a human donor in good health (CMV status not recorded). Some clones in this sample may be carry-over from other donors' samples. The chain combines TRBV11-2 with TRBJ2-3, with 8 bases lining up with TRBD2. The specimen sequenced was PBMCs. This CDR3 is CASSLAGRAGDTQYF. In DNA form, the CDR3 reads TGTGCCAGCAGCTTAGCCGGGAGGGCAGGGGATACGCAGTATTTT.